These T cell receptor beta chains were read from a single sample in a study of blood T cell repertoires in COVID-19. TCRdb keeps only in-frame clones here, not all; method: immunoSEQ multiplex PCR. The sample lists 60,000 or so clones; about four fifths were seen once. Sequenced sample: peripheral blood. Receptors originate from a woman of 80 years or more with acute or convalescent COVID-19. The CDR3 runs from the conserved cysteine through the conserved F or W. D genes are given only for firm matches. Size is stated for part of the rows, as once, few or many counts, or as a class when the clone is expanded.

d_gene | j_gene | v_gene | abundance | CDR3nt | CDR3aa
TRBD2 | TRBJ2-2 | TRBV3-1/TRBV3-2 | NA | TGTGCCAGCAGCCAGCAGACTAGCGTCACCATCGGGGAGCTGTTTTTT | CASSQQTSVTIGELFF
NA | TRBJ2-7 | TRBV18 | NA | TGTGCCAGCTCGTCGACAGGAGTTCACTACGAGCAGTACTTC | CASSSTGVHYEQYF
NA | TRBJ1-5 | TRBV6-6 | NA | TGTGCCAGCAGTCTTCAGGGTGAGCATCAGCCCCAGCATTTT | CASSLQGEHQPQHF
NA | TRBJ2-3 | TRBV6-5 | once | TGTGCCAGCAGTTACTCCCCTAGCGTCCGCACAGATACGCAGTATTTT | CASSYSPSVRTDTQYF
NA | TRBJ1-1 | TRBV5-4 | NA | TGTGCCAGCAGCGGCGGGAATAGGAACACTGAAGCTTTCTTT | CASSGGNRNTEAFF
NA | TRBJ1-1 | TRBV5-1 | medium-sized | TGCGCCAGCAATTCTCAGACAGGTCTGAACACTGAAGCTTTCTTT | CASNSQTGLNTEAFF
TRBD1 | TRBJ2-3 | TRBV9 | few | TGTGCCAGCAGCGCGCCTGACAGGGGGGCCACAGATACGCAGTATTTT | CASSAPDRGATDTQYF
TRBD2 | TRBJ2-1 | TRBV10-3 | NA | TGTGCCATCAGTGAGTCGGGCGGGGGGTCCTACAATGAGCAGTTCTTC | CAISESGGGSYNEQFF
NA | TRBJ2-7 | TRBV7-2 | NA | TGTGCCAGCAGCCCAAAGGCAGGGACACCCTCCTACGAGCAGTACTTC | CASSPKAGTPSYEQYF
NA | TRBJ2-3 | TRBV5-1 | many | TGCGCCAGCAGCCCCAGCGTGGGGACATTATCTAGCACAGATACGCAGTATTTT | CASSPSVGTLSSTDTQYF
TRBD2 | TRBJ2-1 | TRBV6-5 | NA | TGTGCCAGCAGTTACACCGGGACTAGCGGGAACAATGAGCAGTTCTTC | CASSYTGTSGNNEQFF
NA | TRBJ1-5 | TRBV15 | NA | TGTGCCACCAGCAGAGATGGAGGAGTCCAGCCCCAGCATTTT | CATSRDGGVQPQHF
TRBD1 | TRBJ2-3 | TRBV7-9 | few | TGTGCCATACCCGGGACAGGGTTGCCAGATACGCAGTATTTT | CAIPGTGLPDTQYF
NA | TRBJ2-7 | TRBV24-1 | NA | TGTGCCACCAGTGCCCCGGGACTCCCTCGGGGCGAGCAGTACTTC | CATSAPGLPRGEQYF
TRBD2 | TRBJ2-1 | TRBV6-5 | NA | TGTGCCAGCAGTTTTTTTGCGGGAGGGCCAAATGAGCAGTTCTTC | CASSFFAGGPNEQFF
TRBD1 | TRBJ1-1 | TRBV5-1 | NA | TGCGCCAGCAGCAGGACAGGGGGCGTTTTGGGCACTGAAGCTTTCTTT | CASSRTGGVLGTEAFF
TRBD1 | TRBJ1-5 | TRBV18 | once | TGTGCCAGCTCCCTGGACAGGGGGCTACATCAGCCCCAGCATTTT | CASSLDRGLHQPQHF
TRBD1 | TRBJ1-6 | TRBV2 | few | TGTGCCAGCAGTGCGAGAGGGACAGGGGGGCGTTCACCCCTCCACTTT | CASSARGTGGRSPLHF
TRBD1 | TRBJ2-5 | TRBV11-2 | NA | TGTGCCAGCAGCTTGGGGACAGGGGAGACCCAGTACTTC | CASSLGTGETQYF
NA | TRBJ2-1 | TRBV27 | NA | TGTGCCAGCAGTCTCTTCGCAGGTGAGCAGTTCTTC | CASSLFAGEQFF
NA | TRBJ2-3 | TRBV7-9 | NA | TGTGCCAGCAGCCCTCCCCGGTGGTCGCAGTATTTT | CASSPPRWSQYF
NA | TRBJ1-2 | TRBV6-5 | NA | TGTGCCACCGCTGGGGGAGGGTATGGCTACACCTTC | CATAGGGYGYTF
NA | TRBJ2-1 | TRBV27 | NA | TGTGCCAGCAGTTCCCTTCCCCGCTCCTACAATGAGCAGTTCTTC | CASSSLPRSYNEQFF
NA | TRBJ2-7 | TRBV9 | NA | TGTGCCAGCAGCGTAGTCCCAGATCGGGTGCACGAGCAGTACTTC | CASSVVPDRVHEQYF
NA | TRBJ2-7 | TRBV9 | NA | TGTGCCAGCAGCGTAGGACTAGAACAAGGATACGAGCAGTACTTC | CASSVGLEQGYEQYF
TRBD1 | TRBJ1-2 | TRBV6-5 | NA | TGTGCCAGCAGTTACGCAGGGGGCTATGGCTACACCTTC | CASSYAGGYGYTF
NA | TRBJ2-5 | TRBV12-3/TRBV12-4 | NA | TGTGCCAGCCCCCCGGACAACCAAGAGACCCAGTACTTC | CASPPDNQETQYF
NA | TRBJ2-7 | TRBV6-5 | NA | TGTGCCAGCAGTCACCAGGGGCTGCAGTACTTC | CASSHQGLQYF
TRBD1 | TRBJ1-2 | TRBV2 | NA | TGTGCCAGCAGACAGGGGGATGGCTACACCTTC | CASRQGDGYTF
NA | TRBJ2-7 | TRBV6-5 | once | TGTGCCAGCAGTTACGGGGCCGGGCAGGGCTACGAGCAGTACTTC | CASSYGAGQGYEQYF
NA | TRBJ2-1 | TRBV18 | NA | TGTGCCAGCTCTCAGTGGGGCGACAATGAGCAGTTCTTC | CASSQWGDNEQFF
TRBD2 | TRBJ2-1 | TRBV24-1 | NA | TGTGCCACCAGTGACCCACTAGCGACCTCCTACAATGAGCAGTTCTTC | CATSDPLATSYNEQFF
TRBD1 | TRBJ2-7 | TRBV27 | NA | TGTGCCAGCAGTTTATCTCCAGGGGGTGACTACGAGCAGTACTTC | CASSLSPGGDYEQYF